These T cell receptor beta chains were read from a single sample in a study of blood T cell repertoires in COVID-19. Profiling relied on immunoSEQ multiplex PCR, and the TCRdb table lists in-frame clones only, not all of them. The sample carries 250,000 or so clones, around 85% recorded once. The sequencing input was peripheral blood. These receptors originate from a man at least 80 years old with acute or convalescent COVID-19. CDR3s leave out the opening cysteine and the closing phenylalanine or tryptophan. The size of a clone is reported for some rows only, either as once, few or many, or as a class for expanded clones.

v_gene,j_gene,abundance,CDR3aa
TRBV6-6,TRBJ2-7,.,ASSSSGTGVFHEQY
TRBV19,TRBJ1-6,.,ASSRTGTGLRSPLH
TRBV28,TRBJ2-2,.,ASSPAGSTGELF
TRBV24-1,TRBJ2-7,.,ATSDTRTGLGRQY
TRBV2,TRBJ1-5,.,ASRADRAHNQPQH
TRBV24-1,TRBJ1-5,.,ATSDAGTGGNQPQH
TRBV19,TRBJ2-2,.,ASSIRGTRNTGELF
TRBV20-1,TRBJ2-7,once,SARRDYEQY
TRBV2,TRBJ2-3,.,ASRAGGISTDTQY
TRBV9,TRBJ1-6,few,ASSSGQGARYNSPLH
TRBV11-2,TRBJ2-7,.,ASSLDRNSAPYEQY
TRBV28,TRBJ1-5,.,ASRGTGNQPQH
TRBV28,TRBJ2-1,.,ASSIRTPGIEQF
TRBV2,TRBJ2-7,.,ASRPGQGSYEQY
TRBV28,TRBJ2-3,.,ASSFTRVDTQY
TRBV3-1/TRBV3-2,TRBJ1-2,.,ASSQDKAGRYGGYT
TRBV7-6,TRBJ2-3,once,ASSLLGVSDTQY
TRBV12-5,TRBJ2-1,.,ASSTDRGRYPF
TRBV6-2/TRBV6-3,TRBJ2-1,few,ASSYLQGGEQF
TRBV27,TRBJ1-2,.,ASSPGTGMPIYGYT
TRBV29-1,TRBJ2-1,.,SGAAGVSYNEQF
TRBV28,TRBJ1-5,.,ASSALRQGYQPQH
TRBV10-3,TRBJ2-2,.,AISLTSHTGELF
TRBV4-2,TRBJ2-1,.,ASSRPRGGVNEQF
TRBV5-6,TRBJ1-2,.,ASSPGRGPSGYT
TRBV19,TRBJ2-1,.,ASSIGQGKEQF
TRBV15,TRBJ2-7,.,ATSRDPGIRPQY
TRBV7-2,TRBJ1-1,once,ASSRGQGYTEAF
TRBV18,TRBJ1-1,.,ASSQLSDRSNTEAF
TRBV18,TRBJ2-3,.,ASSPTGGTDTQY
TRBV28,TRBJ2-2,.,ASSLKRMVTGELF
TRBV9,TRBJ1-2,few,ASSSSSYGYT
TRBV28,TRBJ1-6,.,ASRSRRGDSPLH
TRBV10-3,TRBJ1-1,.,AISESQWANTEAF
TRBV10-2,TRBJ1-6,once,ATSHGSYNSPLH
TRBV10-3,TRBJ1-5,.,AISVNRGEPQH
TRBV7-9,TRBJ1-2,.,ASSLSMKGNHNYGYT
TRBV28,TRBJ1-2,.,ASRNQGADGYT
TRBV19,TRBJ1-6,.,ASSRTGVYNSPLH
TRBV5-1,TRBJ2-7,.,ASSSRGITYEQY
TRBV28,TRBJ2-1,.,ASMGTGGMNEQF
TRBV18,TRBJ2-3,.,ASSPAGGTDTQY
TRBV24-1,TRBJ2-1,.,ATSDKAGGRSSYNEQF
TRBV5-1,TRBJ2-7,.,ASSWTGQDSYEQY
TRBV18,TRBJ2-1,.,ASSPQALLGAYNEQF
TRBV19,TRBJ1-3,.,ASSIKQGEGNTIY
TRBV29-1,TRBJ1-1,.,SVGQGSTEAF
TRBV3-1/TRBV3-2,TRBJ1-2,.,ASSPGTGDYGYT
TRBV10-2,TRBJ1-4,.,ASRQGGREKLF
TRBV2,TRBJ1-6,once,ASSLRDRGSSALH
TRBV28,TRBJ1-2,.,ASSLPGGQGAIGYT
TRBV2,TRBJ2-5,.,ASSPGTSGKTETQY
TRBV7-2,TRBJ2-2,.,ASSLTTNTGELF
TRBV11-3,TRBJ1-1,.,ASSLESSSRDITTEAF
TRBV7-9,TRBJ1-6,once,ASTLSRTPNSPLH
TRBV27,TRBJ1-6,few,ATGKGIRGNSPLH
TRBV6-6,TRBJ1-5,.,ACVGSGSNQPQH
TRBV5-1,TRBJ1-4,.,ASRAGQGVIEKLF
TRBV21-1,TRBJ1-6,.,ASSKQGQGTSYNSPLH
TRBV6-6,TRBJ1-2,once,ASSYDRSFYGYT